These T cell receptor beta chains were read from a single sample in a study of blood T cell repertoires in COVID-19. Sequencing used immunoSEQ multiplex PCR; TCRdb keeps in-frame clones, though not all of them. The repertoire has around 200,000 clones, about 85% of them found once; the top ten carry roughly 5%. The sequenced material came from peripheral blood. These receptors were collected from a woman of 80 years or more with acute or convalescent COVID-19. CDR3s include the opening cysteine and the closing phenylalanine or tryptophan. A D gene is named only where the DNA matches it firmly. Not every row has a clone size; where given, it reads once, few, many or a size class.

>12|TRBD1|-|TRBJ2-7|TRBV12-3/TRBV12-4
CASRGQGREQYF
TGTGCCAGCAGGGGACAGGGACGCGAGCAGTACTTC
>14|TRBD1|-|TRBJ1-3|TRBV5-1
CASTTGVSGNTIYF
TGCGCCAGCACTACAGGGGTATCTGGAAACACCATATATTTT
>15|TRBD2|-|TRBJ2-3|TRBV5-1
CASSEGLAGADTQYF
TGCGCCAGCAGCGAGGGACTAGCGGGAGCAGATACGCAGTATTTT
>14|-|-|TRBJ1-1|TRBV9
CASSVRGRDTEAFF
TGTGCCAGCAGCGTCAGGGGACGGGACACTGAAGCTTTCTTT
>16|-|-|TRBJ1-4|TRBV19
CASTASGIATNEKLFF
TGTGCCAGTACCGCATCAGGGATTGCAACTAATGAAAAACTGTTTTTT
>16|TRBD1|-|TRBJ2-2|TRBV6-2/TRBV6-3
CASSYRTGGHTGELFF
TGTGCCAGCAGTTACCGGACAGGGGGACACACCGGGGAGCTGTTTTTT
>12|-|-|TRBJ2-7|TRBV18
CASSPKGDEQYF
TGTGCCAGCTCACCGAAAGGGGACGAGCAGTACTTC
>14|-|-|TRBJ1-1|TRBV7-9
CASSLDGPNTEAFF
TGTGCCAGCAGCTTAGATGGGCCGAACACTGAAGCTTTCTTT
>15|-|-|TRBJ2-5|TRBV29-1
CSVYRDTKPQETQYF
TGCAGCGTTTACCGGGACACCAAGCCCCAAGAGACCCAGTACTTC
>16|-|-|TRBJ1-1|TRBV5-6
CASSLEGGHLNTEAFF
TGTGCCAGCAGCTTGGAAGGAGGGCACTTGAACACTGAAGCTTTCTTT
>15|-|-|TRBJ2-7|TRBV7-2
CASSLNRDGFYEQYF
TGTGCCAGCAGCTTAAACAGGGACGGGTTTTACGAGCAGTACTTC
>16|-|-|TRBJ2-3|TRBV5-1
CASSFEGYGGTDTQYF
TGCGCCAGCAGCTTTGAAGGGTACGGGGGTACAGATACGCAGTATTTT
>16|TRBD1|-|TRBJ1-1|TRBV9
CASSAQGGAGGTEAFF
TGTGCCAGCAGCGCCCAAGGGGGCGCGGGGGGAACTGAAGCTTTCTTT
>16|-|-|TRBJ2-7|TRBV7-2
CASSLAGTSSSYEQYF
TGTGCCAGCAGCTTAGCAGGGACATCTTCCTCCTACGAGCAGTACTTC
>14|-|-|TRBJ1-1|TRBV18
CASSPGIRDTEAFF
TGTGCCAGCTCACCAGGGATCCGGGATACTGAAGCTTTCTTT
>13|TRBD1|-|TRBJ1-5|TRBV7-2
CASSRDRGQPQHF
TGTGCCAGCAGCCGCGACAGGGGCCAGCCCCAGCATTTT
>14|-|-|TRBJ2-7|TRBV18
CASSPPGRTYEQYF
TGTGCCAGCTCACCACCGGGCAGAACCTACGAGCAGTACTTC
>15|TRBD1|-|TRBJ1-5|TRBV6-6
CASSPGQGARQPQHF
TGTGCCAGCAGTCCCGGACAGGGGGCTCGTCAGCCCCAGCATTTT
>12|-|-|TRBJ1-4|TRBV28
CASSFWPLPLFF
TGTGCCAGCAGTTTCTGGCCATTACCCCTGTTTTTT
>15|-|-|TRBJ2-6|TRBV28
CASSLYRAGANVLTF
TGTGCCAGCAGTTTATACAGGGCTGGGGCCAACGTCCTGACTTTC
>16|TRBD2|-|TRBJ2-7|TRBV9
CASSSGGGLGLYEQYF
TGTGCCAGCAGCTCAGGAGGGGGACTAGGTTTGTACGAGCAGTACTTC
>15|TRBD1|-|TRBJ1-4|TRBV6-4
CASRDQTGGREKLFF
TGTGCCAGCAGAGATCAAACAGGGGGCCGGGAAAAACTGTTTTTT
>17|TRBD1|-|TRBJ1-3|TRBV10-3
CAISESWIGDRGNTIYF
TGTGCCATCAGTGAGTCGTGGATAGGGGACAGGGGAAACACCATATATTTT
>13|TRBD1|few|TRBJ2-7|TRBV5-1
CASSQGQGGEQYF
TGCGCCAGCAGCCAGGGACAGGGAGGCGAGCAGTACTTC
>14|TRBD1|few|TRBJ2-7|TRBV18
CASSPGTGWREQYF
TGTGCCAGCTCACCGGGGACAGGGTGGAGGGAGCAGTACTTC
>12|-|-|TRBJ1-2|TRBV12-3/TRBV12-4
CASSLWGQGYTF
TGTGCCAGCAGTTTATGGGGGCAAGGCTACACCTTC
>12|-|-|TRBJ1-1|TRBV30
CAGDFWATEAFF
TGTGCCGGGGACTTTTGGGCAACTGAAGCTTTCTTT
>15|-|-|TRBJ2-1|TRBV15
CATIRGAEAYNEQFF
TGTGCCACCATCCGAGGAGCGGAAGCCTACAATGAGCAGTTCTTC
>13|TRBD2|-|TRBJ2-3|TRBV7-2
CASSSSGRRTQYF
TGTGCCAGCAGCTCCAGCGGGAGGAGGACGCAGTATTTT
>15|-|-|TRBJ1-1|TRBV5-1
CASSLGGQGNTEAFF
TGCGCCAGCAGCTTGGGAGGACAAGGGAACACTGAAGCTTTCTTT
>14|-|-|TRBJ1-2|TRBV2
CASSGRTGGFGYTF
TGTGCCAGCAGTGGCCGGACTGGTGGCTTTGGCTACACCTTC
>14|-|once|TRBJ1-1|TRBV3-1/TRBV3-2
CASSRRGAGTEAFF
TGTGCCAGCAGCCGTCGTGGGGCAGGCACTGAAGCTTTCTTT
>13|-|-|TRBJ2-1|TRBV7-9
CASSFHRDNEQFF
TGTGCCAGCAGCTTTCACAGGGACAATGAGCAGTTCTTC
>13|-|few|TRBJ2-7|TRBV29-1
CSVSVSQIYEQYF
TGCAGCGTTAGCGTCTCCCAAATCTACGAGCAGTACTTC
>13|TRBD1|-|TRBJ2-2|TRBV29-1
CSAGDRNTGELFF
TGCAGCGCAGGGGACAGGAACACCGGGGAGCTGTTTTTT
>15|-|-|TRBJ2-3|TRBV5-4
CASSPRSYNTDTQYF
TGTGCCAGCAGCCCGCGGTCCTACAACACAGATACGCAGTATTTT
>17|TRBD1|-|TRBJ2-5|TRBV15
CATSRGSTGGLQETQYF
TGTGCCACCAGCAGAGGGTCGACAGGGGGCCTCCAAGAGACCCAGTACTTC
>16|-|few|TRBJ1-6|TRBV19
CASSIKVGVWGSPLHF
TGTGCCAGTAGTATTAAGGTCGGGGTTTGGGGTTCACCCCTCCACTTT
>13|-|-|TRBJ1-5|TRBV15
CATTDRFNQPQHF
TGTGCCACCACCGACAGATTCAATCAGCCCCAGCATTTT
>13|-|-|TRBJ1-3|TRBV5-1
CASRQEGGNTIYF
TGCGCCAGCAGACAGGAGGGTGGAAACACCATATATTTT
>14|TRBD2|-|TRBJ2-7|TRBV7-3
CASSLVGGDYEQYF
TGTGCCAGCAGCTTGGTGGGAGGGGACTACGAGCAGTACTTC
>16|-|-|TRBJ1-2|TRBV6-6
CASSYSRPEIGYGYTF
TGTGCCAGCAGTTACTCGAGGCCGGAAATAGGCTATGGCTACACCTTC
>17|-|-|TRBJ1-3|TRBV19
CASSIRGTSFSGNTIYF
TGTGCCAGTAGTATAAGGGGGACGAGCTTCTCTGGAAACACCATATATTTT
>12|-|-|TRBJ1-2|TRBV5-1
CASSSPGDGDTF
TGCGCCAGCAGCTCCCCGGGGGACGGAGACACCTTC
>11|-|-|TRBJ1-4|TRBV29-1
CSVQDNEKLFF
TGCAGCGTTCAGGATAATGAAAAACTGTTTTTT
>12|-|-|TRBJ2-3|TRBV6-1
CASSELAQTQYF
TGTGCCAGCAGTGAACTTGCACAGACGCAGTATTTT
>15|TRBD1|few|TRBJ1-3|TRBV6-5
CASSQDRARGNTIYF
TGTGCCAGCAGCCAAGACAGGGCTCGAGGAAACACCATATATTTT
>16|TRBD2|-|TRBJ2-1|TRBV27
CASSRLAPSSYNEQFF
TGTGCCAGCAGCCGACTAGCCCCTTCTTCCTACAATGAGCAGTTCTTC
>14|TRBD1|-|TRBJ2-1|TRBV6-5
CASRDRVARNEQFF
TGTGCCAGCAGGGACAGGGTTGCGCGAAATGAGCAGTTCTTC
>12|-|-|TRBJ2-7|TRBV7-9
CASAIGHYEQYF
TGTGCCAGTGCCATCGGACACTACGAGCAGTACTTC
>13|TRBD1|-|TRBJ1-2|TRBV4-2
CASSLQGNYGYTF
TGTGCCAGCAGCCTACAGGGGAACTATGGCTACACCTTC
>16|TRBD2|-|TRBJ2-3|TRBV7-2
CASSSGLAGAQGTQYF
TGTGCCAGCAGCTCGGGGCTAGCGGGAGCCCAAGGTACGCAGTATTTT
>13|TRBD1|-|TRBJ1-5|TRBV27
CASGPQGLGAQHF
TGTGCCAGCGGACCACAGGGGCTCGGGGCCCAGCATTTT
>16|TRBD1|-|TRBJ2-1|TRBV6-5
CASSYVGQGAYNEQFF
TGTGCCAGCAGTTACGTGGGACAGGGGGCGTACAATGAGCAGTTCTTC
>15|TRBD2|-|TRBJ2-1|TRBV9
CASSFSGSSYNEQFF
TGTGCCAGCAGCTTTAGCGGGAGCTCCTACAATGAGCAGTTCTTC